This T cell receptor (beta chain) was found in a study of identical twins. The study, taken as a whole, reports: Where out-of-frame alpha sequences were twin-shared, they showed excess low generation probability.

Via MiXCR, TCRdb re-called the 5' RACE reads, giving one row per CDR3 protein. Of approximately 700,000 distinct CDR3 sequences in the sample, around a sixth are singletons; the top ten hold around 12%. Regarding this clonotype: The target antigen is unknown.

CDR3 length: 14 residues. Looked up from germline, CDR1 is SEHNR and CDR2 is FQNEAQ (reference sequence). V lost 1 base and J lost 4, with 10 bases in between. These data were also reused for a study on T cells expressing NK-cell markers. That work adds: All TCR beta repertoires analysed originated from sorted CD3+CD56+NKG2C+, CD3+CD56+NKG2C- and CD3+CD56-NKG2C+ T cells.

The V gene is TRBV7-9, the J gene TRBJ1-2; D remains unclear. The source material was PBMCs. The TCR was taken from a woman between 18 and 29 years old in good health. CDR3 sequence reads: CASSLGSVAYGYTF. Written as DNA, the CDR3 is TGTGCCAGCAGCTTAGGGTCTGTCGCCTATGGCTACACCTTC.